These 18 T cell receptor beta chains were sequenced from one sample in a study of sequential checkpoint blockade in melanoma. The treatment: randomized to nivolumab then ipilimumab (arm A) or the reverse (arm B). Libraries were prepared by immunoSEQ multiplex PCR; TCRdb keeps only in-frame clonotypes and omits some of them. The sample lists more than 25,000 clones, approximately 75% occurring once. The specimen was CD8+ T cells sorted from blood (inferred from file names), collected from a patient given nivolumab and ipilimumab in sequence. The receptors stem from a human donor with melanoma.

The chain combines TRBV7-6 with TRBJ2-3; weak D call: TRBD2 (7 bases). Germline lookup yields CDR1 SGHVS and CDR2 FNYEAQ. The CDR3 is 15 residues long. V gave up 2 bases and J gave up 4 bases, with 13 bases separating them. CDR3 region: CASSLRGGAPDTQYF. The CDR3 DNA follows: TGTGCCAGCAGCTTAAGGGGGGGGGCCCCAGATACGCAGTATTTT.

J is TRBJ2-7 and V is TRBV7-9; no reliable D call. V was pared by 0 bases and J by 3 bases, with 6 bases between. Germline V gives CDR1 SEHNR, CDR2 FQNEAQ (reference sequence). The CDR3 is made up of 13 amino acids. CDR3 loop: CASSLARYYEQYF. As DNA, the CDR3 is TGTGCCAGCAGCTTAGCTAGATACTACGAGCAGTACTTC.

The chain's CDR3 is CSGERGGPGEQFF. The CDR3 coding sequence is TGCAGCGGGGAGCGGGGGGGCCCGGGTGAGCAGTTCTTC. J is TRBJ2-1 and V is TRBV29-1, with TRBD2 identical over 10 bases. The CDR3 contains 13 residues. With 7 bases clipped from V and 9 bases from J, the junction kept 9 bases outside the gene matches. CDR1 and CDR2 (germline): SQVTM, ANQGSEA.

The CDR3 spells CASSQGKGAYEQYF. DNA of the CDR3: TGCGCCAGCAGCCAAGGAAAGGGAGCATACGAGCAGTACTTC. The chain is built from TRBV4-3 and TRBJ2-7; D perhaps matches TRBD2 (5 bases). V gave up 1 base and J gave up 4 bases, with 11 bases separating them. From germline, CDR1 is LGHNA and CDR2 YSLEER. This CDR3 region has 14 residues.

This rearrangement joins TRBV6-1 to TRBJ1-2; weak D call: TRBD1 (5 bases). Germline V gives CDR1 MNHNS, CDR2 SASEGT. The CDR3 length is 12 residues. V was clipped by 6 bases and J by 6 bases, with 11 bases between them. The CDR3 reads CASREGSHGYTF. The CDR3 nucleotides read TGTGCCAGCAGGGAGGGGAGCCATGGCTACACCTTC.

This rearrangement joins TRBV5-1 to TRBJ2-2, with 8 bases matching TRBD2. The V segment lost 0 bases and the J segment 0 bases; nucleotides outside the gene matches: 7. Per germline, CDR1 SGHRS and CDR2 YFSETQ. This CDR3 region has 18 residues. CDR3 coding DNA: TGCGCCAGCAGCTTGGATTTTTTGCGGGGGGCGAACACCGGGGAGCTGTTTTTT. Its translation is CASSLDFLRGANTGELFF.

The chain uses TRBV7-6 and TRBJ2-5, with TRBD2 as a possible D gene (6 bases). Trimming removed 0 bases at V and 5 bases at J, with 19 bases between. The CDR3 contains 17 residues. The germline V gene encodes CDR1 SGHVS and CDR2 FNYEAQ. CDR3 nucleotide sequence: TGTGCCAGCAGCTTAGCGAATGGGGAGGCGGCCACTGAGACCCAGTACTTC. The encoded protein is CASSLANGEAATETQYF.

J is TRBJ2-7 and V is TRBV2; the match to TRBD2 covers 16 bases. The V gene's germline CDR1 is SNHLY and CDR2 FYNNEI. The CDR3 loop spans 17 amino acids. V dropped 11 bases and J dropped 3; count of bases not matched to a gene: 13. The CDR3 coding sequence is TGTGCCTCAAAACGGGGACTAGCGGGGGGGAGCAACTACGAGCAGTACTTC. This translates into CASKRGLAGGSNYEQYF.

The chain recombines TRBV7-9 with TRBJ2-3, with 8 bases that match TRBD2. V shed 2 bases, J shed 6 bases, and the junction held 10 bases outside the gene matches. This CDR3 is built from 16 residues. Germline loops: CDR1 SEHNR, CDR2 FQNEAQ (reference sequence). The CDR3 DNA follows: TGTGCCAGCAGCTTAAATGCGGGGGGCCTAGCGGATACGCAGTATTTT. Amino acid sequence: CASSLNAGGLADTQYF.

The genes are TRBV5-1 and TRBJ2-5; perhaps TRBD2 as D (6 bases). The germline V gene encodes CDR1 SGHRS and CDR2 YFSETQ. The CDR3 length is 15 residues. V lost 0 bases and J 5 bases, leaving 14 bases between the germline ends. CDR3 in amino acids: CASSLGGSEGETQYF. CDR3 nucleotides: TGCGCCAGCAGCTTGGGAGGGTCGGAGGGGGAGACCCAGTACTTC.

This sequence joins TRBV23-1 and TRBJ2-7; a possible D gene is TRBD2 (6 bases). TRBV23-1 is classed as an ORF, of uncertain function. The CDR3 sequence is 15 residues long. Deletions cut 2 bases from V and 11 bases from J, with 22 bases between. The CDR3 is CASSQDSERVGRKYF. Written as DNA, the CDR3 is TGCGCCAGCAGTCAAGATTCAGAAAGGGTCGGGAGAAAGTACTTC.

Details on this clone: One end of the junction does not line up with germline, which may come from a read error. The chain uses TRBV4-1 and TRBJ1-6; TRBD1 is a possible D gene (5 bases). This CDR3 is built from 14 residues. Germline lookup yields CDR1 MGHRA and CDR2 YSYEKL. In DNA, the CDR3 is TGCGCCGGCAGCCAAGAAGAGACAGTGGCACCCCTCCACTTT. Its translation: CAGSQEETVAPLHF.

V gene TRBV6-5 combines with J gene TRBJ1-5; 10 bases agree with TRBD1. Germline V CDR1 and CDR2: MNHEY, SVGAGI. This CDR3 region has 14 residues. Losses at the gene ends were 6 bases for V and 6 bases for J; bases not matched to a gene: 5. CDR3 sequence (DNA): TGTGCCAGCAGAGACAGGGGGCTCGGTCAGCCCCAGCATTTT. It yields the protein CASRDRGLGQPQHF.

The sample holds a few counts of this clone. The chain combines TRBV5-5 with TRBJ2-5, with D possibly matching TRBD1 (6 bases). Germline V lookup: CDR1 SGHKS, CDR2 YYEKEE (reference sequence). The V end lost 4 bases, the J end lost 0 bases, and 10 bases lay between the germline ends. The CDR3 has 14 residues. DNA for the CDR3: TGTGCCAGCAGCCCCACAGGGTACCAAGAGACCCAGTACTTC. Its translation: CASSPTGYQETQYF.

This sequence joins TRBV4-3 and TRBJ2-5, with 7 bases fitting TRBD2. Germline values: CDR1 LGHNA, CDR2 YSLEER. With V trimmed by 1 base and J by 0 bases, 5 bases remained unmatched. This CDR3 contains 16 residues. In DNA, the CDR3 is TGCGCCAGCAGCCAAGTTGCCCGGGGGGACCAAGAGACCCAGTACTTC. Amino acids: CASSQVARGDQETQYF.

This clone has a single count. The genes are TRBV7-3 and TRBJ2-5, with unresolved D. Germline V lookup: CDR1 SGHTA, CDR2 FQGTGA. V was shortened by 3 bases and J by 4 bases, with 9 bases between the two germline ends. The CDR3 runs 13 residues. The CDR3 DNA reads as TGTGCCAGCAGCTTTAGCATTCTAGAGACCCAGTACTTC. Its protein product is CASSFSILETQYF.

This chain's CDR3 is CASSFGGASYEQYF. Here the CDR3 DNA reads TGTGCCAGCAGTTTCGGCGGGGCCTCCTACGAGCAGTACTTC. V gene TRBV27 combines with J gene TRBJ2-7, with a tentative D call TRBD2 (6 bases). V dropped 3 bases and J dropped 0 bases, with 9 bases sitting between them. The CDR3 loop spans 14 amino acids. Germline V gene data show CDR1 as MNHEY and CDR2 as SMNVEV (reference sequence).

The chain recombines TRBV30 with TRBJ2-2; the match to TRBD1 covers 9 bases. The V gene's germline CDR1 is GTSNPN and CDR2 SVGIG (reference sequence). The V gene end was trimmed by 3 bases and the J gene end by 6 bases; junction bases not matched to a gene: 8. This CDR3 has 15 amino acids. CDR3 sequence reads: CAWRTPYRGPGELFF. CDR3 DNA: TGTGCCTGGAGAACACCTTACAGGGGGCCCGGGGAGCTGTTTTTT.